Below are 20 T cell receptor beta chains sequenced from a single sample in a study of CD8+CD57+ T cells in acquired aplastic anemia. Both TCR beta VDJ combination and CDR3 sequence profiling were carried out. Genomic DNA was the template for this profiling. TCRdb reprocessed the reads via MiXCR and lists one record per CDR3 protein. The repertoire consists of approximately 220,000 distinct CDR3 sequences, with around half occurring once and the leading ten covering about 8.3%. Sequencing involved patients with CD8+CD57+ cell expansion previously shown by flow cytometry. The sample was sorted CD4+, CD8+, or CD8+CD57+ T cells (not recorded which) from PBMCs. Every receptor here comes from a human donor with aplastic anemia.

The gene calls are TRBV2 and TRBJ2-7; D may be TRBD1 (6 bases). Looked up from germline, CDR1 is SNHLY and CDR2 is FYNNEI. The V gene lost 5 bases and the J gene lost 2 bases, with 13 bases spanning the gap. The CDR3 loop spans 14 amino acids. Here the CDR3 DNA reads TGTGCCAGCAGTTTCGTCGGACAGCCCTACGAGCAGTACTTC. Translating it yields CASSFVGQPYEQYF.

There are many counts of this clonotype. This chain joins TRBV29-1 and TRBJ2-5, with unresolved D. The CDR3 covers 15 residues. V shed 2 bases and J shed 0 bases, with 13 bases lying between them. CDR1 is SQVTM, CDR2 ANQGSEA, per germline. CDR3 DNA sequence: TGCAGCGTTGAAAGGGTAGGCCCCTACCAAGAGACCCAGTACTTC. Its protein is CSVERVGPYQETQYF.

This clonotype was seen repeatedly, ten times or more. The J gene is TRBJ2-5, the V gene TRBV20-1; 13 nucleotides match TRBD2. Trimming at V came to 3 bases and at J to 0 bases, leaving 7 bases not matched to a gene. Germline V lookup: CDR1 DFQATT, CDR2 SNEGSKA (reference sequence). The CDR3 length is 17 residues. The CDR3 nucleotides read TGCAGTGCTAGTCCAACACTAGCGGGAGGGTACCAAGAGACCCAGTACTTC. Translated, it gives CSASPTLAGGYQETQYF.

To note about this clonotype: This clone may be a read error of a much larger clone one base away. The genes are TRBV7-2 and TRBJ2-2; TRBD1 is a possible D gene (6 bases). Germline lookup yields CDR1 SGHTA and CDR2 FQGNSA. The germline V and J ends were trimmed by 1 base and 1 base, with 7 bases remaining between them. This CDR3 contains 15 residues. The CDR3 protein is CASSLEQGNTGELFF. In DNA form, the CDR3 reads TGTGCCAGCAGCTTAGAACAGGGGAACACCGGGGAGCTGTTTTTT.

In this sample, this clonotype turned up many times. In DNA, the CDR3 is TGTGCCAGCAGTTTCGCCCGGGCCTCGGACACTGAAGCTTTCTTT. Translated, it gives CASSFARASDTEAFF. The V and J genes are TRBV6-6 and TRBJ1-1; unclear D gene. Germline CDR1 MNHNY, CDR2 SVGAGI (reference sequence). V was pared by 4 bases and J by 3 bases, with 15 bases between. CDR3 length: 15 residues.

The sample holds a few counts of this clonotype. The CDR3 nucleotides read TGTGCCAGCAGTGTACAACAGGGTTCCTACGAGCAGTACTTC. Its protein product is CASSVQQGSYEQYF. The chain joins TRBV6-4 to TRBJ2-7, with a possible D match to TRBD1 (6 bases). The CDR3 has 14 amino acids. V was pared by 4 bases and J by 1 base, with 11 bases between. CDR1 MRHNA and CDR2 SNTAGT come from the germline V gene.

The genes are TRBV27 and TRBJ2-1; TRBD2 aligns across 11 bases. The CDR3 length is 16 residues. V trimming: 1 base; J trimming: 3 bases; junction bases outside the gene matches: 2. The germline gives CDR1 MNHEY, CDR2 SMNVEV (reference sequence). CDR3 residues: CASSLYSGGDYNEQFF. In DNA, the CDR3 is TGTGCCAGCAGTTTATATAGCGGGGGGGACTACAATGAGCAGTTCTTC.

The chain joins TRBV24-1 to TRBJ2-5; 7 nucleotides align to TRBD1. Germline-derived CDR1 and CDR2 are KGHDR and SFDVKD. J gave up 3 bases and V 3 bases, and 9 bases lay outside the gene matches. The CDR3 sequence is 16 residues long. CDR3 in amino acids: CATSDGSDRVEETQYF. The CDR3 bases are TGTGCCACCAGTGATGGATCCGACAGGGTGGAAGAGACCCAGTACTTC.

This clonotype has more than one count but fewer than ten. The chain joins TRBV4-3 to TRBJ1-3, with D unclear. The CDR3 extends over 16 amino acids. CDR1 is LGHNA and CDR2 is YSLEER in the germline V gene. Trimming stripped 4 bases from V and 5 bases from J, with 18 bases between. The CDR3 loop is CASSPAVGKERNTIYF. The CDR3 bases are TGCGCCAGCAGCCCTGCCGTCGGGAAGGAGCGAAACACCATATATTTT.

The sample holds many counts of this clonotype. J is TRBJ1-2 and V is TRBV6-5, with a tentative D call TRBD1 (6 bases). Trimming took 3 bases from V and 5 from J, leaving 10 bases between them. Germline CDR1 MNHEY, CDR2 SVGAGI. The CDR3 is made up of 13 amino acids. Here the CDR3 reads CASSYTGSYGYTF. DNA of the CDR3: TGTGCCAGCAGTTATACAGGGAGTTATGGCTACACCTTC.

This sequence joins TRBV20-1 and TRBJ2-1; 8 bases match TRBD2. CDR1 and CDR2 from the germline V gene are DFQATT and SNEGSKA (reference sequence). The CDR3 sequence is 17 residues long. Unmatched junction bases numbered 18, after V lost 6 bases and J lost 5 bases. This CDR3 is CSATLLAGTSLHNEQFF. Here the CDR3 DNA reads TGCAGTGCCACTCTCCTGGCGGGGACTAGTCTCCACAATGAGCAGTTCTTC.

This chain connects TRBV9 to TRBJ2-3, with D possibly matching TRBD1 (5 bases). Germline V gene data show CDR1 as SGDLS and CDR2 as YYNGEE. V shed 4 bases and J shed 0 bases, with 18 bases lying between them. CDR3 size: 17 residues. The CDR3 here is CASSQDQGPPSTDTQYF. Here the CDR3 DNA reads TGTGCCAGCAGCCAAGATCAGGGCCCCCCAAGCACAGATACGCAGTATTTT. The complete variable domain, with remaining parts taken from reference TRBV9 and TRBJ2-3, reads DSGVTQTPKHLITATGQRVTLRCSPRSGDLSVYWYQQSLDQGLQFLIQYYNGEERAKGNILERFSAQQFPDLHSELNLSSLELGDSALYFCASSQDQGPPSTDTQYFGPGTRLTVL.

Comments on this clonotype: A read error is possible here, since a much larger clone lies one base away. CDR3: CASSISYSYNEQLF. The CDR3 DNA reads TGTGCCAGCAGTATCAGCTACTCCTACAATGAGCAGCTCTTC. The chain is built from TRBV6-1 and TRBJ2-1; D gene uncertain. The germline V gene has CDR1 MNHNS and CDR2 SASEGT. The CDR3 consists of 14 residues.

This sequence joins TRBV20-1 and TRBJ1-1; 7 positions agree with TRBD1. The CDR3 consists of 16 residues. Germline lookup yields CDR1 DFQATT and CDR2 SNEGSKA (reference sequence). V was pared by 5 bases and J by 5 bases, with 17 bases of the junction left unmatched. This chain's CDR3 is CSAALNRGGPETEAFF. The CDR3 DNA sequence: TGCAGTGCTGCCTTAAACAGGGGAGGACCTGAAACTGAAGCTTTCTTT.

The CDR3 loop reads CASSLDRQGNEQFF. The CDR3 DNA reads TGTGCCAGCAGCTTAGACAGACAGGGAAATGAGCAGTTCTTC. This chain links TRBV7-3 with TRBJ2-1, with 7 bases fitting TRBD1. V gave up 2 bases and J gave up 7 bases; unmatched junction bases: 5. CDR3 length: 14 amino acids. Per germline, CDR1 SGHTA and CDR2 FQGTGA.

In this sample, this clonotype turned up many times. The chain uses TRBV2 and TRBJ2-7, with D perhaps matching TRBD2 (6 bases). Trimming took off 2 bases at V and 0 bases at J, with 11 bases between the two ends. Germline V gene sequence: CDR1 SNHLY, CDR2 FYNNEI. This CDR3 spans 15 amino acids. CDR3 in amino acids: CASSEFGGSSYEQYF. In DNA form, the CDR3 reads TGTGCCAGCAGTGAATTTGGGGGGAGCTCCTACGAGCAGTACTTC.

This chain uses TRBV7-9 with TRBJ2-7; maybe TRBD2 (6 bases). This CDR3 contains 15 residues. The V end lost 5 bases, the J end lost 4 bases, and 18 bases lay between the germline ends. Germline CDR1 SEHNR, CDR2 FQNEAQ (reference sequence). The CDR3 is CASSITGTGRYEQYF. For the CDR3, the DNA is TGTGCCAGCAGCATAACCGGGACGGGGAGGTACGAGCAGTACTTC.

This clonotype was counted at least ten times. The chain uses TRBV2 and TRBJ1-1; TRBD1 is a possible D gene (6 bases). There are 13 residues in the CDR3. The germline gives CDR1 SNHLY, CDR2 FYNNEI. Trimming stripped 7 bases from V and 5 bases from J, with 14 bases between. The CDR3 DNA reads TGTGCCAGCAACACCCAAGGGGGGACTGAAGCTTTCTTT. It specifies CASNTQGGTEAFF.

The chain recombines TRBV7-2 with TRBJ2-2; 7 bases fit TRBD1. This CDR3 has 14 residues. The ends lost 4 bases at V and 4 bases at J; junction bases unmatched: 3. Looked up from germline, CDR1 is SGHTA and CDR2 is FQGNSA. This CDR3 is CASSSNRGTGELFF. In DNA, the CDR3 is TGTGCCAGCAGCTCGAACAGGGGCACCGGGGAGCTGTTTTTT.

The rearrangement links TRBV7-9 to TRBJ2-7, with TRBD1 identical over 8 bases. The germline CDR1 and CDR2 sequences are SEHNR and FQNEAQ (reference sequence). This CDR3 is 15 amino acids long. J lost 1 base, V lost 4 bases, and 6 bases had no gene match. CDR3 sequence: CASSSTGGYSYEQYF. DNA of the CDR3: TGTGCCAGCAGCTCCACAGGGGGTTATTCCTACGAGCAGTACTTC.